In this sample, the clone carrying this TCR beta chain turned up a few times. The antigen remains unidentified. The authors divided CD4+ cells into CD45RA+ naive and CD45RA-negative memory subsets. This specimen belongs to a study of shared clonotypes between healthy human individuals. Libraries were prepared by immunoSEQ multiplex PCR; TCRdb keeps only in-frame clonotypes and omits some of them. The sample shows over a million clones, approximately 80% of them seen only once. General study points: Large depth notwithstanding, sorted-subset sequencing proved incomplete by rarefaction.

J was trimmed by 8 bases and V by 1 base; bases with no gene match: 6. The CDR3 length is 15 residues. CDR1 is LNHNV and CDR2 is YYDKDF in the germline V gene (reference sequence). The rearrangement uses TRBV15 and TRBJ2-1; 9 nucleotides match TRBD2. The clonotype comes from a man younger than 30 in good health. Some clones in this sample may be carry-over from other donors' samples. Material for sequencing was memory CD4+ T cells from PBMCs. Subset denoted: CD45RA-negative fraction. CDR3 residues: CATSRGAGGLDEQFF. The CDR3, as DNA: TGTGCCACCAGCAGAGGGGCGGGAGGGTTGGATGAGCAGTTCTTC.